The 22 T cell receptor beta chains presented below share a single source sample, sequenced in a study of cytomegalovirus exposure and HLA in healthy donors. Primers included in the PCR were 60 Vbeta and 13 Jbeta primers. Method: immunoSEQ multiplex PCR; TCRdb's copy keeps in-frame clones and lacks some. The profile shows around 300,000 clones, 65% to 85% of them singletons. Specimen: PBMCs. The receptors were gathered from a female donor in good health and CMV-seronegative.

This chain connects TRBV6-5 to TRBJ2-2, with 7 bases fitting TRBD1. This CDR3 has 12 residues. The V gene's germline CDR1 is MNHEY and CDR2 SVGAGI. Trimming at V came to 6 bases and at J to 7 bases, leaving 2 bases not matched to a gene. CDR3 in amino acids: CASRTGNGELFF. DNA of the CDR3: TGTGCCAGCAGGACAGGGAACGGGGAGCTGTTTTTT.

The chain employs TRBV5-1 and TRBJ2-4; D may be TRBD2 (6 bases). V was cut by 4 bases and J by 9 bases, with 23 bases left in between. Germline CDR1 SGHRS, CDR2 YFSETQ. The CDR3 sequence is 16 residues long. The chain's CDR3 is CASSAQAGLTSAIQYF. The DNA of the CDR3 is TGCGCCAGCAGCGCTCAGGCGGGACTGACCAGCGCCATTCAGTACTTC.

The chain recombines TRBV7-2 with TRBJ1-5, with 8 positions matching TRBD1. The CDR3 length is 14 residues. The germline CDR1 and CDR2 sequences are SGHTA and FQGNSA. The trim removed 5 bases at V and 4 bases at J, leaving 4 bases unmatched. CDR3 sequence reads: CASSPHRGNQPQHF. The CDR3 DNA reads TGTGCCAGCAGCCCCCACAGGGGGAATCAGCCCCAGCATTTT.

This chain links TRBV7-2 with TRBJ1-1, with D perhaps TRBD1 (6 bases). V lost 2 bases and J lost 14, with 21 bases in between. The length of the CDR3 is 14 residues. The germline CDR1 and CDR2 sequences are SGHTA and FQGNSA. The CDR3 sequence is CASSLFVSPTRGFF. The CDR3 bases are TGTGCCAGCAGCTTATTCGTCAGCCCCACGAGGGGGTTCTTT.

V and J are TRBV6-5 and TRBJ2-5; 7 nucleotides match TRBD2. J gave up 2 bases and V 0 bases, and 6 bases lay outside the gene matches. The CDR3 totals 16 residues. Germline CDR1 and CDR2: MNHEY and SVGAGI. CDR3 sequence reads: CASSYSWGRVQETQYF. The CDR3 region has the DNA TGTGCCAGCAGTTACTCGTGGGGGAGGGTGCAAGAGACCCAGTACTTC.

The chain employs TRBV27 and TRBJ1-4, with 8 bases fitting TRBD1. Trimming took 4 bases from V and 2 from J; bases not matched to a gene: 6. Germline lookup yields CDR1 MNHEY and CDR2 SMNVEV (reference sequence). The CDR3 is made up of 16 amino acids. In nucleotides, the CDR3 is TGTGCCAGCAGTTCTGGACAGGGTGGCACTAATGAAAAACTGTTTTTT. This gives the protein CASSSGQGGTNEKLFF.

This sequence joins TRBV27 and TRBJ2-3; D is unresolved. CDR1 is MNHEY, CDR2 SMNVEV, per germline (reference sequence). With 0 bases removed from V and 2 bases from J, the gap between germline ends came to 6 bases. The CDR3 consists of 14 residues. The CDR3 DNA follows: TGTGCCAGCAGTTTATCGAGCGACACAGATACGCAGTATTTT. It yields the protein CASSLSSDTDTQYF.

The rearrangement links TRBV11-2 to TRBJ2-3, with 9 bases identical to TRBD1. CDR1 is SGHAT and CDR2 is FQNNGV in the germline V gene. The CDR3 consists of 16 residues. V dropped 5 bases and J dropped 8; count of bases not matched to a gene: 14. The CDR3 DNA reads as TGTGCCAGCAGCATCACGGTCCCGGGACAGGGAGGTACGCAGTATTTT. It translates to CASSITVPGQGGTQYF.

Of note for this clone: Other DNA sequences in this specimen translate into the identical CDR3. Written as DNA, the CDR3 is TGCGCCAGCAGCTTGATCGCGGGGTCCTACAATGAGCAGTTCTTC. Protein product: CASSLIAGSYNEQFF. The chain carries TRBV5-1 and TRBJ2-1; D possibly corresponds to TRBD2 (6 bases). The V end lost 1 base, the J end lost 1 base, and 9 bases lay between the germline ends. The V gene's germline CDR1 is SGHRS and CDR2 YFSETQ. The CDR3 loop spans 15 amino acids.

The chain joins TRBV7-3 to TRBJ2-1; tentative D call: TRBD2 (8 bases). Germline CDR1 reads SGHTA; CDR2 reads FQGTGA. The V gene lost 3 bases and the J gene lost 9 bases, with 18 bases spanning the gap. The CDR3 spans 15 residues. CDR3 nucleotide sequence: TGTGCCAGCAGCTTCCGGGGACTAGGGGGCTCTGAGCAGTTCTTC. Its translation is CASSFRGLGGSEQFF.

The genes are TRBV6-5 and TRBJ2-1; the D gene is possibly TRBD2 (5 bases). V was clipped by 0 bases and J by 1 base, with 7 bases between them. The germline gives CDR1 MNHEY, CDR2 SVGAGI. The CDR3 runs to 15 residues. The CDR3 DNA reads TGTGCCAGCAGTTACTCGGGAGTATCCTACAATGAGCAGTTCTTC. Protein: CASSYSGVSYNEQFF.

The chain has TRBV5-1 and TRBJ1-5; 7 bases are shared with TRBD1. CDR3 size: 15 residues. Per germline, CDR1 SGHRS and CDR2 YFSETQ. V gave up 0 bases and J gave up 4 bases; unmatched junction bases: 4. CDR3 in amino acids: CASSLGDRFNQPQHF. CDR3 bases: TGCGCCAGCAGCTTGGGGGACAGATTTAATCAGCCCCAGCATTTT.

The rearrangement uses TRBV9 and TRBJ1-6; D not resolved. V lost 0 bases to trimming and J lost 9 bases, with 13 bases between them. Germline CDR1 is SGDLS and CDR2 is YYNGEE. The CDR3 is 15 amino acids. CDR3 DNA: TGTGCCAGCAGCGTAGCTCCCGATGTTAGTTCACCCCTCCACTTT. As protein: CASSVAPDVSSPLHF.

In this sample, this clone turned up once. The chain employs TRBV18 and TRBJ1-5; tentative D call: TRBD1 (5 bases). CDR1 and CDR2 (germline): KGHSH, LQKENI. This CDR3 comprises 14 residues. V was cut by 2 bases and J by 5 bases, with 10 bases left in between. This CDR3 reads CASSPSDNHQPQHF. The CDR3 DNA reads as TGTGCCAGCTCACCATCGGACAACCATCAGCCCCAGCATTTT.

The CDR3 sequence is CASSLTVDSNQPQHF. As DNA, the CDR3 is TGTGCCAGCAGTTTGACAGTCGATAGCAATCAGCCCCAGCATTTT. The chain joins TRBV28 to TRBJ1-5; TRBD1 might be the D (5 bases). The CDR3 has 15 amino acids. V lost 3 bases and J 0 bases, leaving 9 bases between the germline ends. Germline V gene data show CDR1 as MDHEN and CDR2 as SYDVKM. Full variable domain (outside the CDR3, taken from reference TRBV28 and TRBJ1-5): DVKVTQSSRYLVKRTGEKVFLECVQDMDHENMFWYRQDPGLGLRLIYFSYDVKMKEKGDIPEGYSVSREKKERFSLILESASTNQTSMYLCASSLTVDSNQPQHFGDGTRLSIL.

This rearrangement joins TRBV11-3 to TRBJ2-3, with a weak D call TRBD1 (6 bases). V dropped 1 base and J dropped 2 bases, with 10 bases sitting between them. This CDR3 contains 15 residues. From germline, CDR1 is SGHNT and CDR2 YENEEA. The CDR3 spells CASSLGGGHTDTQYF. DNA for the CDR3: TGTGCCAGCAGCTTAGGAGGGGGTCACACAGATACGCAGTATTTT. Together with reference TRBV11-3 and TRBJ2-3, the CDR3 gives the full variable domain: EAGVVQSPRYKIIEKKQPVAFWCNPISGHNTLYWYLQNLGQGPELLIRYENEEAVDDSQLPKDRFSAERLKGVDSTLKIQPAELGDSAVYLCASSLGGGHTDTQYFGPGTRLTVL.

This clone was seen only a few times. A junction end diverges from the germline sequence, so it may reflect a read error. The chain has TRBV7-7 and TRBJ2-1, with unresolved D. Per germline, CDR1 SSHAT and CDR2 FNYEAQ (reference sequence). CDR3 length: 15 residues. CDR3 nucleotides: TGTGCTAGCAGCCCTTTCTTGGCGGAGTACAATGAGCAGTTCTTC. Translating it yields CASSPFLAEYNEQFF.

V is TRBV16 and J is TRBJ2-7; D call uncertain. Germline lookup yields CDR1 KGHSY and CDR2 FQNENV. Trimming took 0 bases from V and 2 from J, leaving 8 bases between them. This CDR3 region has 14 residues. The CDR3 here is CASSQSGRTYEQYF. In DNA form, the CDR3 reads TGTGCCAGCAGCCAATCGGGCAGGACCTACGAGCAGTACTTC.

The chain couples TRBV28 to TRBJ2-7; possible D gene TRBD1, 6 bases. Germline V gene sequence: CDR1 MDHEN, CDR2 SYDVKM. The V end was cut by 3 bases, the J end by 9 bases, with 18 bases between. The CDR3 is 14 amino acids. CDR3 loop: CASSFPPQGKGQYF. The CDR3 DNA follows: TGTGCCAGCAGTTTTCCCCCACAGGGAAAGGGGCAGTACTTC.

The chain uses TRBV18 and TRBJ2-2; a possible D gene is TRBD2 (5 bases). The CDR3 has 16 amino acids. The germline V and J ends were trimmed by 1 base and 0 bases, with 9 bases remaining between them. Germline assignment: CDR1 KGHSH and CDR2 LQKENI. The DNA of the CDR3 is TGTGCCAGCTCACCACTAGCGCCCACGAACACCGGGGAGCTGTTTTTT. The encoded protein is CASSPLAPTNTGELFF.

The J gene is TRBJ2-1, the V gene TRBV11-3, with 7 nucleotides matching TRBD2. Germline V gene lookup returns CDR1 SGHNT and CDR2 YENEEA. This CDR3 contains 15 residues. J gave up 8 bases and V 3 bases, and 10 bases lay outside the gene matches. CDR3 DNA: TGTGCCAGCAGCTTCGGCCTAGCGGTTGTAGATGAGCAGTTCTTC. It specifies CASSFGLAVVDEQFF.

V gene TRBV5-1 combines with J gene TRBJ1-5, with D possibly being TRBD1 (6 bases). The CDR3 sequence is 14 residues long. Trimming removed 4 bases from V and 4 bases from J, with 12 bases in between. In germline, CDR1 is SGHRS, CDR2 YFSETQ. The CDR3 sequence: CASSKGGGNQPQHF. The CDR3, as DNA: TGCGCCAGCAGCAAGGGGGGAGGGAATCAGCCCCAGCATTTT.